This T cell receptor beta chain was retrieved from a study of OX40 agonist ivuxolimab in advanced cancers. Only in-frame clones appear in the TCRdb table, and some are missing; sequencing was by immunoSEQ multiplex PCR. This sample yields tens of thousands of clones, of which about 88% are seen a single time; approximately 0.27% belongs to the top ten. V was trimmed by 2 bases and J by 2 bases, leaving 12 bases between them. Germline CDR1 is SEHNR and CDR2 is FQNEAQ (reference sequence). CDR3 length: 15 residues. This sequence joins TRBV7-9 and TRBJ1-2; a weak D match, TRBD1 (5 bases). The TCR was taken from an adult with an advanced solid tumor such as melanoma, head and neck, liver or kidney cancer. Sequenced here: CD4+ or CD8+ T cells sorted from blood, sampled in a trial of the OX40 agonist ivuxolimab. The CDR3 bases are TGTGCCAGCAGCTTACAGGCAGGGTTCAACTATGGCTACACCTTC. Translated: CASSLQAGFNYGYTF.